This TCR beta chain was observed in a study of blood T cell repertoires in COVID-19. At the level of the study: From the United States, Italy and Spain came samples of acute and convalescent COVID-19.

This CDR3 is 15 amino acids long. V gave up 0 bases and J gave up 9 bases, with 18 bases separating them. Germline lookup yields CDR1 SGHNT and CDR2 YYREEE (reference sequence). In the study's own analysis: Amplifying reference gene primers gave estimates of nucleated cell counts. The table came from immunoSEQ multiplex PCR; TCRdb's copy has only in-frame clones and leaves some out. That table gives V, J and clone size, and the DNA gave D and trimming. The sample holds roughly 280,000 clones, 70% to 90% seen once. The material sequenced was peripheral blood. This TCR was sampled from a woman between 65 and 79 years old with acute or convalescent COVID-19. This chain uses TRBV5-4 with TRBJ2-5, with D tentatively TRBD1 (6 bases). CDR3: CASSLDSGQTRAQYF. CDR3 nucleotide sequence: TGTGCCAGCAGCTTGGACTCAGGACAGACAAGGGCCCAGTACTTC. Full variable domain (rest looked up from reference TRBV5-4 and TRBJ2-5): ETGVTQSPTHLIKTRGQQVTLRCSSQSGHNTVSWYQQALGQGPQFIFQYYREEENGRGNFPPRFSGLQFPNYSSELNVNALELDDSALYLCASSLDSGQTRAQYFGPGTRLLVL.